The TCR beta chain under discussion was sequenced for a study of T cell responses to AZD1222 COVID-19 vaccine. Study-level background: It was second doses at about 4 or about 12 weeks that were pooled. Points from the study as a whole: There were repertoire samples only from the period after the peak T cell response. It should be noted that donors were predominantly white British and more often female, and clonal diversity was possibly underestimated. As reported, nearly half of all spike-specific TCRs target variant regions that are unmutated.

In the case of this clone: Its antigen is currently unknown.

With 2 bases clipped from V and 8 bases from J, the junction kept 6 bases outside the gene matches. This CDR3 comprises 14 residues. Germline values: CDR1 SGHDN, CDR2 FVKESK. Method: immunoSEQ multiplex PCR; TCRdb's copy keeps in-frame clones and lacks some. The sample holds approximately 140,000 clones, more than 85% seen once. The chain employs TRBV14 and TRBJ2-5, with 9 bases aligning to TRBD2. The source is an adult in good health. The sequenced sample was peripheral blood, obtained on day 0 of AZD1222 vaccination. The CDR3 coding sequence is TGTGCCAGCAGCCAACATCCTAGCGGGGCTACCCAGTACTTC. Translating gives CASSQHPSGATQYF.